The next 11 T cell receptor beta chains were all read from a single sample in a study of regulatory T cells in long-lasting Graves disease. The time point denotes: newly diagnosed GD, antithyroid drugs for less than 3 months. PBMC-derived RNA was used for the TCR library. Arm-PCR of CDR3 regions and iRepertoire HTBI primers were used to build TCR beta libraries. MiXCR, applied by TCRdb to the multiplex PCR reads, yields one record per CDR3 protein. The data hold about 620,000 distinct CDR3 sequences, with 15% to 20% observed a single time. These same records also appear under a second study, on T cells in Graves' hyperthyroidism and ophthalmopathy.

The material sequenced was peripheral blood mononuclear cells (PBMCs), taken at new diagnosis, from a patient treated with antithyroid drugs. Source of these receptors: a woman between 25 and 40 years old with Graves disease.

This clonotype has a count of ten or more. The chain joins TRBV5-1 to TRBJ2-7; 7 bases line up with TRBD1. CDR1 is SGHRS, CDR2 YFSETQ, per germline. The CDR3 runs 13 residues. Trimming removed 4 bases from V and 4 bases from J; junction bases left unmatched: 5. CDR3: CASSPDRKYEQYF. In nucleotides, the CDR3 is TGCGCCAGCAGCCCGGACAGGAAATACGAGCAGTACTTC.

This clonotype was seen repeatedly, ten times or more. This chain links TRBV7-9 with TRBJ2-7; the D gene is possibly TRBD1 (6 bases). V was pared by 5 bases and J by 3 bases, with 11 bases between. The germline CDR1 and CDR2 sequences are SEHNR and FQNEAQ (reference sequence). CDR3 length equals 13 residues. This CDR3 is CASSPTDSYEQYF. The CDR3 bases are TGTGCCAGCAGCCCAACGGACAGCTACGAGCAGTACTTC.

This clonotype was seen many times. The rearrangement uses TRBV28 and TRBJ2-1, with 12 bases identical to TRBD2. There are 16 residues in the CDR3. Germline assignment: CDR1 MDHEN and CDR2 SYDVKM. After removal of 4 bases from V and 2 bases from J, the junction contained 3 bases not matched to a gene. This CDR3 reads CASSSTSGRPYNEQFF. CDR3 nucleotides: TGTGCCAGCAGTTCGACTAGCGGGAGACCCTACAATGAGCAGTTCTTC. The full variable domain, in which reference TRBV28 and TRBJ2-1 provide the parts outside the CDR3, is DVKVTQSSRYLVKRTGEKVFLECVQDMDHENMFWYRQDPGLGLRLIYFSYDVKMKEKGDIPEGYSVSREKKERFSLILESASTNQTSMYLCASSSTSGRPYNEQFFGPGTRLTVL.

This chain joins TRBV29-1 and TRBJ2-7; 9 bases agree with TRBD1. V trimming: 7 bases; J trimming: 5 bases; junction bases outside the gene matches: 6. Germline CDR1 reads SQVTM; CDR2 reads ANQGSEA. The CDR3 is 12 residues long. The CDR3 nucleotides are TGCAGCGCAGGACAGGGGTTGGACGAGCAGTACTTC. This translates into CSAGQGLDEQYF.

The V gene is TRBV2, the J gene TRBJ2-3; the match to TRBD2 covers 10 bases. CDR3 length equals 15 residues. V lost 3 bases to trimming and J lost 6 bases; unmatched junction nucleotides: 6. Germline-derived CDR1 and CDR2 are SNHLY and FYNNEI. The CDR3 coding sequence is TGTGCCAGCAGTGACCTAGCGGGAGAGATTGATACGCAGTATTTT. It encodes CASSDLAGEIDTQYF.

In this sample, this clonotype turned up a few times. The rearrangement joins TRBV28 to TRBJ2-7; 7 bases match TRBD1. This CDR3 is built from 15 residues. CDR1 is MDHEN, CDR2 SYDVKM, per germline. V shed 6 bases, J shed 3 bases, and the junction held 11 bases outside the gene matches. CDR3 in amino acids: CASRRQGRSGYEQYF. DNA of the CDR3: TGTGCCAGCAGACGACAGGGTAGGTCTGGCTACGAGCAGTACTTC. Full variable domain (rest looked up from reference TRBV28 and TRBJ2-7): DVKVTQSSRYLVKRTGEKVFLECVQDMDHENMFWYRQDPGLGLRLIYFSYDVKMKEKGDIPEGYSVSREKKERFSLILESASTNQTSMYLCASRRQGRSGYEQYFGPGTRLTVT.

This clonotype was detected only once. This clone may be a read error of a much larger clone one base away. The chain is built from TRBV11-1 and TRBJ2-1, with D perhaps matching TRBD2 (6 bases). This CDR3 has 17 residues. V lost 3 bases and J lost 2, with 17 bases in between. From germline, CDR1 is SGHAT and CDR2 FQDESV (reference sequence). As DNA, the CDR3 is TGTGCCAGCAGCTTGGGAGGTCTGGGGGGTCCCTACAATGAGCAGTTCTTC. This sequence encodes CASSLGGLGGPYNEQFF. Full variable domain (remainder filled in from reference TRBV11-1 and TRBJ2-1): EAEVAQSPRYKITEKSQAVAFWCDPISGHATLYWYRQILGQGPELLVQFQDESVVDDSQLPKDRFSAERLKGVDSTLKIQPAELGDSAMYLCASSLGGLGGPYNEQFFGPGTRLTVL.

V is TRBV2 and J is TRBJ2-1, with TRBD2 matching over 13 bases. The CDR3 runs 17 residues. CDR1 and CDR2 from the germline V gene are SNHLY and FYNNEI. The V and J ends lost 0 bases and 8 bases, in that order; junction bases with no gene match: 7. The CDR3 bases are TGTGCCAGCAGTGAAGCTCGACTAGCGGGGGGCTTGGATGAGCAGTTCTTC. Its translation is CASSEARLAGGLDEQFF.

This clonotype was counted between two and nine times. The rearrangement uses TRBV6-1 and TRBJ2-3; D call uncertain. The CDR3 has 14 residues. Trimming shortened V by 7 bases and J by 2 bases, and 13 bases separated the two germline ends. Germline-derived CDR1 and CDR2 are MNHNS and SASEGT. The CDR3 spells CASNRIGDTDTQYF. CDR3 in DNA: TGTGCCAGCAATAGGATCGGAGACACAGATACGCAGTATTTT.

This clonotype has only one observation. This chain joins TRBV30 and TRBJ1-1; D is unclear. Germline V lookup: CDR1 GTSNPN, CDR2 SVGIG (reference sequence). CDR3 length: 11 amino acids. V lost 4 bases and J 11 bases, leaving 14 bases between the germline ends. The CDR3 region has the DNA TGTGCCTGGATTGAGGGCATGGGGGCTTTCTTT. It is translated as CAWIEGMGAFF.

This sequence joins TRBV19 and TRBJ2-7; D is ambiguous. The CDR3 totals 13 residues. Germline lookup yields CDR1 LNHDA and CDR2 SQIVND (reference sequence). V lost 4 bases to trimming and J lost 5 bases, with 12 bases between them. The CDR3 nucleotides read TGTGCCAGTAGTACAGGTTCCTTGGACGAGCAGTACTTC. This codes for CASSTGSLDEQYF.